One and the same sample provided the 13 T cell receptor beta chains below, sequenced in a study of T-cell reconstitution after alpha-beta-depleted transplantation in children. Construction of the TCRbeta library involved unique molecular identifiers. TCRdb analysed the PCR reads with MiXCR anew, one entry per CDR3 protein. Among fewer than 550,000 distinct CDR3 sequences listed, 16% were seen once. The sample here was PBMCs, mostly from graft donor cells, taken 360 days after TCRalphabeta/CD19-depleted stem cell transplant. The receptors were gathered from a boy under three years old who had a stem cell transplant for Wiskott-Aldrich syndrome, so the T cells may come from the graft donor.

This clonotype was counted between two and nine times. The CDR3, as DNA: TGTGCCAGCAGCTGGGGCGGGGAAGGAGAGACCCAGTACTTC. It specifies CASSWGGEGETQYF. The rearrangement joins TRBV11-3 to TRBJ2-5; D perhaps matches TRBD2 (6 bases). Trimming removed 4 bases at V and 4 bases at J, with 13 bases between. The CDR3 contains 14 residues. Germline V gene data show CDR1 as SGHNT and CDR2 as YENEEA.

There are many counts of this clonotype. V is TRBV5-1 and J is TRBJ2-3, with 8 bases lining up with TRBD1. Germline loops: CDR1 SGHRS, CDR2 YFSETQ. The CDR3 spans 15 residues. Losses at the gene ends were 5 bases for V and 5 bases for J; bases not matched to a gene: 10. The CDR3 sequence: CASRGAGGFEDTQYF. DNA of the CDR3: TGCGCCAGCAGAGGAGCAGGGGGCTTTGAAGATACGCAGTATTTT.

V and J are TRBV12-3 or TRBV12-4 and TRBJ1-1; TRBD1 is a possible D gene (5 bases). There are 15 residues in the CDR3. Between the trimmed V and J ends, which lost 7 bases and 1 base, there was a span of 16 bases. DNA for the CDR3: TGTGCCAGCACTCTTAGGGGCCGGAGGAACACTGAAGCTTTCTTT. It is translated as CASTLRGRRNTEAFF.

CDR3 residues: CASSRTSGRNTGELFF. The DNA of the CDR3 is TGTGCCAGCAGCCGTACTAGCGGGAGGAACACCGGGGAGCTGTTTTTT. J is TRBJ2-2 and V is TRBV7-6, with 11 bases lining up with TRBD2. The CDR3 runs to 16 residues. With V trimmed by 5 bases and J by 1 base, 3 bases remained unmatched. Germline V gives CDR1 SGHVS, CDR2 FNYEAQ.

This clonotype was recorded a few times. The CDR3 is CASSNGGWQETQYF. For the CDR3, the DNA is TGTGCCAGCAGTAACGGGGGGTGGCAAGAGACCCAGTACTTC. The chain is built from TRBV2 and TRBJ2-5, with 7 bases fitting TRBD2. V shed 5 bases and J 2 bases; nucleotides not matched to a gene: 5. The CDR3 contains 14 residues. The germline V gene has CDR1 SNHLY and CDR2 FYNNEI.

The CDR3 DNA reads TGTGCCAGCAGCCTACTAGGGTTTGGGCAATCACCCCTCCACTTT. As protein: CASSLLGFGQSPLHF. The rearrangement links TRBV6-5 to TRBJ1-6, with no clear D. Trimming cost V 6 bases and J 10 bases, with 19 bases left between them. Germline loops: CDR1 MNHEY, CDR2 SVGAGI. The CDR3 extends over 15 amino acids.

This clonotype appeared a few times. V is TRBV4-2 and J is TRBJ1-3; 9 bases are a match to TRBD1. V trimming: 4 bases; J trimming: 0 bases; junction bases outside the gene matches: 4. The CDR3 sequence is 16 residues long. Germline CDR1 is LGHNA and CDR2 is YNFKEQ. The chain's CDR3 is CASSPGTGPSGNTIYF. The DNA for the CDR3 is TGTGCCAGCAGCCCCGGGACAGGGCCCTCTGGAAACACCATATATTTT.

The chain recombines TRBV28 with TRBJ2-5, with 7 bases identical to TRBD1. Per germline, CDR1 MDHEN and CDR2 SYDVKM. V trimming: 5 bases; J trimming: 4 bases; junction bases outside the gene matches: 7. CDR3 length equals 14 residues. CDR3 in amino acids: CASSIPTGSETQYF. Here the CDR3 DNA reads TGTGCCAGCAGTATCCCGACAGGGTCAGAGACCCAGTACTTC.

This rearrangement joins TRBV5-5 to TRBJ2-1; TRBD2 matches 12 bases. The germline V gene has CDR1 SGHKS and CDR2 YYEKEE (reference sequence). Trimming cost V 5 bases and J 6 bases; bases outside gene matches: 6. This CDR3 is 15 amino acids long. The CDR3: CASSLTSGSGNEQFF. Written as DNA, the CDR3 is TGTGCCAGCAGTTTGACTAGCGGGAGTGGCAATGAGCAGTTCTTC.

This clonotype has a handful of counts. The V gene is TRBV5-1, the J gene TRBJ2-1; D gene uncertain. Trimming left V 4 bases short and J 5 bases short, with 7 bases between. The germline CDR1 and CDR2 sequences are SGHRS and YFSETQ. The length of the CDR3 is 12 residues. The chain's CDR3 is CASSPINNEQFF. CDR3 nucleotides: TGCGCCAGCAGCCCCATTAACAATGAGCAGTTCTTC.

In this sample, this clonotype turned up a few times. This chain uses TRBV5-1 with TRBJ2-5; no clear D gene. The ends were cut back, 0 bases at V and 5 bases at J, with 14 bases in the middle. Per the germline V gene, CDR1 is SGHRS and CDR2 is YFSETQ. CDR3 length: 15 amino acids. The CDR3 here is CASSLANMDMETQYF. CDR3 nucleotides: TGCGCCAGCAGCTTGGCCAATATGGATATGGAGACCCAGTACTTC.

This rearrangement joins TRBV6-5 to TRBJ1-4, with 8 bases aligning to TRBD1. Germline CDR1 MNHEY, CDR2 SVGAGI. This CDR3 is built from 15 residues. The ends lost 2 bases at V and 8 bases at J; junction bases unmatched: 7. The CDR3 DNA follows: TGTGCCAGCAGTTACCGAGGACAGGGACGGGAAAAACTGTTTTTT. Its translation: CASSYRGQGREKLFF.

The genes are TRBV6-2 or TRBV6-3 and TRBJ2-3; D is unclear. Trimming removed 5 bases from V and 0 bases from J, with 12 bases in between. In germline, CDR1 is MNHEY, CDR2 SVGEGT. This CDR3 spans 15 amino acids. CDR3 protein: CASSRHPGSTDTQYF. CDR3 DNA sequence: TGTGCCAGCAGTAGACATCCGGGTAGCACAGATACGCAGTATTTT.